The 21 T cell receptor beta chains reported below all come from one sample, sequenced in a study of Graves' ophthalmopathy and Graves' hyperthyroidism. Investigators amplified TCR beta CDR3 regions from RNA transcripts. Investigators did first-round RT-PCR with HTBI primers, then second-round multiplex PCR. TCRdb re-called the multiplex PCR reads with MiXCR, one entry per CDR3 protein. The data show about 1.2 million distinct CDR3 sequences, 36% seen once. Sequencing used peripheral blood or thyroid tissue (not recorded which). These TCRs come from an adult man with Graves' hyperthyroidism.

The chain couples TRBV29-1 to TRBJ1-5; TRBD1 matches 9 bases. This CDR3 region has 12 residues. The J segment lost 4 bases and the V segment lost 7 bases, leaving 2 bases of the junction unmatched. Germline CDR1 SQVTM, CDR2 ANQGSEA. Written as DNA, the CDR3 is TGCAGCGACGGACAGGGGAATCAGCCCCAGCATTTT. Translating it yields CSDGQGNQPQHF.

This clonotype occurred many times. CDR3 in DNA: TGCAGTGCTAGTCGGGACAGGAAGGGGGAGACCCAGTACTTC. Translation: CSASRDRKGETQYF. This chain connects TRBV20-1 to TRBJ2-5; TRBD1 matches 8 bases. The germline V gene encodes CDR1 DFQATT and CDR2 SNEGSKA (reference sequence). The CDR3 is 14 amino acids. V was pared by 3 bases and J by 5 bases, with 8 bases of the junction left unmatched.

V usage is TRBV10-3 and J usage is TRBJ2-7, with D unclear. V was cut by 5 bases and J by 7 bases, with 12 bases left in between. CDR3 length equals 12 residues. Germline V gene data show CDR1 as ENHRY and CDR2 as SYGVKD. The CDR3 loop is CAISFRLGEQYF. CDR3 DNA: TGTGCCATCAGTTTCAGGCTAGGGGAGCAGTACTTC.

A word on this clonotype: One end of the junction varies from germline; a read error may be responsible. This CDR3 reads CASCDRERETQHF. Here the CDR3 DNA reads TGTGCCAGCTGTGACAGGGAGAGGGAGACCCAGCATTTT. V and J are TRBV2 and TRBJ1-5; the match to TRBD1 covers 7 bases. Germline V gene data show CDR1 as SNHLY and CDR2 as FYNNEI. The CDR3 runs to 13 residues.

There are many counts of this clonotype. This chain connects TRBV29-1 to TRBJ1-2, with a tentative D call TRBD1 (5 bases). Trimming took off 4 bases at V and 8 bases at J, with 17 bases between the two ends. Germline V gene lookup returns CDR1 SQVTM and CDR2 ANQGSEA. CDR3 length equals 13 residues. CDR3 sequence (DNA): TGCAGCGTTGGAGGCAGGGACTTTAAGGGCTACACCTTC. Translating it yields CSVGGRDFKGYTF.

This clonotype showed up many times. The chain links TRBV4-3 to TRBJ1-2; 7 bases match TRBD1. With 1 base clipped from V and 6 bases from J, the junction kept 5 bases outside the gene matches. The CDR3 extends over 14 amino acids. Germline V lookup: CDR1 LGHNA, CDR2 YSLEER. The CDR3, as DNA: TGCGCCAGCAGCCAAGGACAGGGTTCGGATGGCTACACCTTC. Residues: CASSQGQGSDGYTF.

This clonotype was seen ten or more times. The chain carries TRBV10-3 and TRBJ2-5; 8 bases align to TRBD1. The CDR3 totals 12 residues. J lost 4 bases, V lost 7 bases, and 2 bases had no gene match. Germline-derived CDR1 and CDR2 are ENHRY and SYGVKD. The CDR3 is CAIKGQGETQYF. The CDR3 DNA sequence: TGTGCCATCAAAGGACAGGGAGAGACCCAGTACTTC.

V usage is TRBV20-1 and J usage is TRBJ2-5; D gene ambiguous. CDR3 length equals 12 residues. Germline-derived CDR1 and CDR2 are DFQATT and SNEGSKA (reference sequence). The germline V and J ends were trimmed by 1 base and 5 bases, with 8 bases remaining between them. DNA for the CDR3: TGCAGTGCTAGAGCCGTGGGGGAGACCCAGTACTTC. Amino acid sequence: CSARAVGETQYF.

This clonotype was found many times. The genes are TRBV7-9 and TRBJ2-5; 8 bases match TRBD1. The CDR3 has 15 residues. The trim removed 8 bases at V and 5 bases at J, leaving 13 bases unmatched. In germline, CDR1 is SEHNR, CDR2 FQNEAQ (reference sequence). DNA of the CDR3: TGTGCCAGCGGCAAGGACAGGGTGAGCCTGGAGACCCAGTACTTC. Translation: CASGKDRVSLETQYF.

This clonotype appeared many times. V and J are TRBV29-1 and TRBJ2-7; D ambiguous. V gave up 1 base and J gave up 3 bases, with 4 bases separating them. Germline-derived CDR1 and CDR2 are SQVTM and ANQGSEA. CDR3 size: 11 residues. CDR3 sequence reads: CSVEGLYEQYF. In DNA, the CDR3 is TGCAGCGTTGAAGGTCTCTACGAGCAGTACTTC.

This clonotype was counted at least ten times. The rearrangement links TRBV5-1 to TRBJ2-5, with 7 positions matching TRBD1. The CDR3 runs 13 residues. V was pared by 4 bases and J by 4 bases, with 4 bases of the junction left unmatched. The germline CDR1 and CDR2 sequences are SGHRS and YFSETQ. The CDR3 bases are TGCGCCAGCAGCCAGGGGACAGCAGAGACCCAGTACTTC. Protein: CASSQGTAETQYF.

This clonotype was picked up many times. The chain uses TRBV10-3 and TRBJ2-2; 13 bases align to TRBD2. V lost 7 bases and J lost 1; bases outside the gene matches: 9. CDR1 ENHRY and CDR2 SYGVKD come from the germline V gene. This CDR3 has 18 residues. CDR3 loop: CAITDRLAGGWNTGELFF. The DNA of the CDR3 is TGTGCCATCACCGACCGACTAGCGGGAGGATGGAACACCGGGGAGCTGTTTTTT.

This clonotype has more than one count but fewer than ten. In DNA form, the CDR3 reads TGTGCCAGCAGCTTACGGGTTCCATCAACTAATGAAAAACTGTTTTTT. It codes for CASSLRVPSTNEKLFF. The chain employs TRBV7-8 and TRBJ1-4; D is unclear. The CDR3 loop spans 16 amino acids. Germline CDR1 SGHVS, CDR2 FQNEAQ. V was pared by 2 bases and J by 0 bases, with 10 bases between.

The sample holds many counts of this clonotype. This chain connects TRBV15 to TRBJ1-2; 9 bases are a match to TRBD1. The V segment lost 4 bases and the J segment 4 bases; nucleotides outside the gene matches: 7. Germline values: CDR1 LNHNV, CDR2 YYDKDF (reference sequence). The length of the CDR3 is 15 residues. CDR3 in DNA: TGTGCCACCAGCATACTACAGGGGGCGGGCTATGGCTACACCTTC. As protein: CATSILQGAGYGYTF.

This clonotype has a count of ten or more. This rearrangement joins TRBV20-1 to TRBJ1-6; weak D call: TRBD1 (6 bases). The CDR3 length is 13 residues. The germline gives CDR1 DFQATT, CDR2 SNEGSKA (reference sequence). Trimming removed 3 bases from V and 7 bases from J, with 10 bases in between. The CDR3 region has the DNA TGCAGTGCTAGGGACAGCTACAATTCACCCCTCCACTTT. Amino acid sequence: CSARDSYNSPLHF.

Concerning this clonotype: At one boundary the junction diverges from the germline segment, which might be a read error. V is TRBV20-1 and J is TRBJ1-5; no reliable D call. The CDR3 has 15 amino acids. Germline-derived CDR1 and CDR2 are DFQATT and SNEGSKA (reference sequence). DNA of the CDR3: TGCAGTGCCGTGACTAGCGGGAGAACGTGGGAGACCCAGCACTTT. Its protein is CSAVTSGRTWETQHF.

Only one count was recorded for this clonotype. The V gene is TRBV10-2, the J gene TRBJ1-1; TRBD1 might be the D (5 bases). The CDR3 length is 15 residues. V was cut by 3 bases and J by 1 base, with 12 bases left in between. Germline-derived CDR1 and CDR2 are WSHSY and SAAADI. This CDR3 reads CASSDPGYANTEAFF. The CDR3 DNA is TGCGCCAGCAGTGACCCAGGGTACGCGAACACTGAAGCTTTCTTT.

There are a few counts of this clonotype. This sequence joins TRBV19 and TRBJ2-7; D ambiguous. The CDR3 has 12 residues. CDR1 is LNHDA and CDR2 is SQIVND in the germline V gene (reference sequence). The V gene lost 0 bases and the J gene lost 6 bases, with 6 bases spanning the gap. The CDR3 is CASSIDGFEQYF. DNA for the CDR3: TGTGCCAGTAGTATAGATGGGTTCGAGCAGTACTTC. The whole variable domain, filled in from reference TRBV19 and TRBJ2-7, reads DGGITQSPKYLFRKEGQNVTLSCEQNLNHDAMYWYRQDPGQGLRLIYYSQIVNDFQKGDIAEGYSVSREKKESFPLTVTSAQKNPTAFYLCASSIDGFEQYFGPGTRLTVT.

This clonotype was recorded a few times. Since a much larger clone is just one base distant, this may be a read error. This chain uses TRBV7-2 with TRBJ2-5; no firm D call. Trimming removed 3 bases from V and 7 bases from J, with 6 bases in between. Germline values: CDR1 SGHTA, CDR2 FQGNSA. The CDR3 extends over 11 amino acids. The CDR3 DNA sequence: TGTGCCAGCAGCTTTGTGGGGACCCAGTACTTC. Encoded protein: CASSFVGTQYF.

This clonotype was counted once. The rearrangement joins TRBV20-1 to TRBJ1-1; tentative D call: TRBD1 (6 bases). The V end was cut by 4 bases, the J end by 1 base, with 10 bases between. The CDR3 is 13 amino acids. Germline loops: CDR1 DFQATT, CDR2 SNEGSKA (reference sequence). The CDR3 region is CSATPGQNTEAFF. In DNA form, the CDR3 reads TGCAGTGCTACTCCGGGACAGAACACTGAAGCTTTCTTT.

This chain links TRBV6-4 with TRBJ1-2, with 9 nucleotides matching TRBD1. CDR3 length: 15 amino acids. CDR1 and CDR2 from the germline V gene are MRHNA and SNTAGT. The V gene end was trimmed by 3 bases and the J gene end by 5 bases; junction bases not matched to a gene: 7. DNA of the CDR3: TGTGCCAGCAGTGATTTTCTAGACAGGGGGTATGGCTACACCTTC. This codes for CASSDFLDRGYGYTF.